The 25 T cell receptor beta chains listed next were all sequenced from one sample in a study. Using immunoSEQ multiplex PCR, the repertoire was profiled, and TCRdb retains in-frame clones only, with some absent. This sample has around 50,000 clones, with over 90% found just once. Sequences were obtained from PBMCs. The receptors here all came from a man aged 40-49 years with rheumatoid arthritis.

The V call is TRBV24-1, the J call TRBJ2-2; a weak D match, TRBD1 (5 bases). This CDR3 has 15 residues. V dropped 3 bases and J dropped 5 bases, with 12 bases sitting between them. Germline V gene lookup returns CDR1 KGHDR and CDR2 SFDVKD. CDR3 sequence reads: CATSDPIRQTGELFF. The DNA for the CDR3 is TGTGCCACCAGTGATCCTATTAGACAGACCGGGGAGCTGTTTTTT.

The V gene is TRBV3-1 (or the pseudogene TRBV3-2), the J gene TRBJ2-1; D may correspond to TRBD1 or TRBD2 (5 bases each). Trimming removed 4 bases from V and 9 bases from J, with 22 bases in between. The length of the CDR3 is 16 residues. Looked up from germline, CDR1 is LGHDT and CDR2 is YNNKEL (reference sequence). CDR3 DNA sequence: TGTGCCAGCAGCCCCCCAGGGACGCGGGCTTTGAGTGAGCAGTTCTTC. Its translation: CASSPPGTRALSEQFF.

The chain recombines TRBV18 with TRBJ2-7; a weak D match, TRBD2 (5 bases). Looked up from germline, CDR1 is KGHSH and CDR2 is LQKENI. There are 14 residues in the CDR3. Trimming left V 3 bases short and J 5 bases short, with 14 bases between. CDR3 amino acids: CASSPGAGVDEQYF. The DNA for the CDR3 is TGTGCCAGCTCACCGGGAGCCGGAGTGGACGAGCAGTACTTC.

The chain couples TRBV5-5 to TRBJ2-7; 7 bases are a match to TRBD1. Germline trimming cut 2 bases from V and 2 bases from J; bases unmatched to any gene: 7. Germline V CDR1 and CDR2: SGHKS, YYEKEE (reference sequence). The CDR3 is made up of 15 amino acids. Here the CDR3 reads CASSFRTGDTYEQYF. Here the CDR3 DNA reads TGTGCCAGCAGCTTTCGTACAGGGGATACCTACGAGCAGTACTTC.

This clone is medium-sized by share. The V and J genes are TRBV5-6 and TRBJ2-7; D unclear. This CDR3 has 15 residues. The ends were cut back, 0 bases at V and 2 bases at J, with 12 bases in the middle. Germline V CDR1 and CDR2: SGHDT, YYEEEE. CDR3 in DNA: TGTGCCAGCAGCTTGGCGGCTTCGGTAACCTACGAGCAGTACTTC. The encoded protein is CASSLAASVTYEQYF.

The chain is built from TRBV6-5 and TRBJ2-2; 10 bases line up with TRBD1. The junction had 2 bases not matched to a gene; V was cut back by 6 bases and J by 1 base. The CDR3 is made up of 15 amino acids. In germline, CDR1 is MNHEY, CDR2 SVGAGI. The CDR3 DNA follows: TGTGCCAGCAGAGGGACAGGGGAGAACACCGGGGAGCTGTTTTTT. Translation: CASRGTGENTGELFF.

The chain carries TRBV6-5 and TRBJ1-1, with D maybe TRBD1 (6 bases). V was pared by 6 bases and J by 1 base, with 9 bases between. Germline CDR1 and CDR2: MNHEY and SVGAGI. CDR3 size: 13 residues. The CDR3 DNA reads TGTGCCAGCAGCGGACAGCCGAACACTGAAGCTTTCTTT. It is translated as CASSGQPNTEAFF.

The chain recombines TRBV4-1 with TRBJ1-2; 7 bases agree with TRBD1. CDR1 is MGHRA and CDR2 is YSYEKL in the germline V gene. V shed 4 bases and J 5 bases; nucleotides not matched to a gene: 13. This CDR3 is 16 amino acids long. The CDR3 DNA reads as TGCGCCAGCAGCCTCCAGACCGGGACAGCTTTTTATGGCTACACCTTC. It is translated as CASSLQTGTAFYGYTF.

This sequence joins TRBV19 and TRBJ1-2, with D perhaps TRBD1 (5 bases). Germline CDR1 LNHDA, CDR2 SQIVND (reference sequence). The length of the CDR3 is 11 residues. Trimming took 9 bases from V and 3 from J, leaving 8 bases between them. The CDR3 protein is CASTGYYGYTF. The CDR3 DNA reads TGTGCCAGCACAGGTTACTATGGCTACACCTTC.

The CDR3 DNA sequence: TGTGCCAGCTCCGAGGGACTACCGCTAATCTACGAGCAGTACTTC. This translates into CASSEGLPLIYEQYF. The chain has TRBV18 and TRBJ2-7, with 7 bases aligning to TRBD2. CDR3 length: 15 amino acids. J was trimmed by 3 bases and V by 6 bases; bases with no gene match: 11. The germline V gene has CDR1 KGHSH and CDR2 LQKENI.

The CDR3 nucleotides are TGCGCCAGCAGCCTAGACGGACTCAATCAGCCCCAGCATTTT. Protein product: CASSLDGLNQPQHF. The chain links TRBV5-1 to TRBJ1-5; D not resolved. The CDR3 length is 14 residues. The ends were cut back, 4 bases at V and 3 bases at J, with 11 bases in the middle. Germline values: CDR1 SGHRS, CDR2 YFSETQ. The variable domain in full, with the rest retrieved from reference TRBV5-1 and TRBJ1-5, is KAGVTQTPRYLIKTRGQQVTLSCSPISGHRSVSWYQQTPGQGLQFLFEYFSETQRNKGNFPGRFSGRQFSNSRSEMNVSTLELGDSALYLCASSLDGLNQPQHFGDGTRLSIL.

This chain connects TRBV9 to TRBJ2-3, with D uncertain. Trimming pared 2 bases from V and 5 bases from J, leaving 12 bases between. Looked up from germline, CDR1 is SGDLS and CDR2 is YYNGEE. The CDR3 sequence is 14 residues long. CDR3 sequence reads: CASSVFRYGDTQYF. The CDR3 DNA reads TGTGCCAGCAGCGTCTTTAGATATGGAGATACGCAGTATTTT.

The chain employs TRBV19 and TRBJ1-4; no firm D call. Germline V gene data show CDR1 as LNHDA and CDR2 as SQIVND (reference sequence). Trimming took 9 bases from V and 3 from J, leaving 11 bases between them. The length of the CDR3 is 13 residues. Written as DNA, the CDR3 is TGTGCCAGCGGAGATCGGGCTAATGAAAAACTGTTTTTT. It encodes CASGDRANEKLFF.

The chain is built from TRBV27 and TRBJ2-7, with TRBD1 identical over 8 bases. The V segment lost 3 bases and the J segment 0 bases; nucleotides outside the gene matches: 4. Germline CDR1 and CDR2: MNHEY and SMNVEV (reference sequence). This CDR3 has 15 amino acids. CDR3: CASSLAGGVSYEQYF. The CDR3 coding sequence is TGTGCCAGCAGTTTGGCAGGGGGCGTCTCCTACGAGCAGTACTTC.

The rearrangement links TRBV6-2 or TRBV6-3 to TRBJ1-2; no reliable D call. The CDR3 contains 14 residues. Germline lookup yields CDR1 MNHEY and CDR2 SVGEGT. V was clipped by 2 bases and J by 0 bases, with 7 bases between them. CDR3 bases: TGTGCCAGCAGTTACGGTCAGTCTAACTATGGCTACACCTTC. As protein: CASSYGQSNYGYTF.

Judged by abundance, this clone is medium-sized (0.01 to 0.1%). The chain recombines TRBV20-1 with TRBJ1-6; TRBD1 aligns across 7 bases. Unmatched junction bases numbered 1, after V lost 3 bases and J lost 5 bases. Germline assignment: CDR1 DFQATT and CDR2 SNEGSKA (reference sequence). The length of the CDR3 is 13 residues. CDR3 loop: CSASGTDNSPLHF. The CDR3, as DNA: TGCAGTGCTAGTGGGACAGATAATTCACCCCTCCACTTT.

This clone was seen only a few times. This rearrangement joins TRBV7-9 to TRBJ1-6, with 9 bases matching TRBD1. The V gene's germline CDR1 is SEHNR and CDR2 FQNEAQ (reference sequence). V shed 10 bases and J 8 bases; nucleotides not matched to a gene: 12. This CDR3 has 15 residues. The DNA for the CDR3 is TGTGCCATCCCCATTAGGGACAGGGATTATTCACCCCTCCACTTT. Amino acid sequence: CAIPIRDRDYSPLHF. Using reference TRBV7-9 and TRBJ1-6 for the parts outside the CDR3, the full variable domain is DTGVSQNPRHKITKRGQNVTFRCDPISEHNRLYWYRQTLGQGPEFLTYFQNEAQLEKSRLLSDRFSAERPKGSFSTLEIQRTEQGDSAMYLCAIPIRDRDYSPLHFGNGTRLTVT.

The V and J genes are TRBV19 and TRBJ1-1, with TRBD1 matching 9 bases. The V gene end was trimmed by 9 bases and the J gene end by 4 bases; junction bases not matched to a gene: 9. CDR1 and CDR2 (germline): LNHDA, SQIVND (reference sequence). The CDR3 is 14 amino acids. The CDR3 region is CASLYRGQGTEAFF. The CDR3 nucleotides read TGTGCCAGCCTATACAGGGGACAGGGCACTGAAGCTTTCTTT.

V is TRBV28 and J is TRBJ2-2, with D possibly being TRBD1 (6 bases). Germline CDR1 is MDHEN and CDR2 is SYDVKM. Trimming removed 6 bases at V and 0 bases at J, with 11 bases between. This CDR3 has 15 amino acids. CDR3 nucleotide sequence: TGTGCCAGCAGGGGGGCCCAGGCGAACACCGGGGAGCTGTTTTTT. As protein: CASRGAQANTGELFF.

This clone has only one observation. The chain uses TRBV24-1 and TRBJ2-7; 9 positions agree with TRBD1. This CDR3 has 15 residues. CDR1 KGHDR and CDR2 SFDVKD come from the germline V gene. After removal of 6 bases from V and 5 bases from J, the junction contained 10 bases not matched to a gene. The DNA for the CDR3 is TGTGCCACCAGTTCATCCGGGACAGGGCCTCACGAGCAGTACTTC. This codes for CATSSSGTGPHEQYF.

This clone was recorded once. V is TRBV4-2 and J is TRBJ2-1; possibly TRBD2 for D (6 bases). V shed 4 bases and J shed 0 bases, with 13 bases lying between them. The CDR3 has 16 amino acids. Germline V gene sequence: CDR1 LGHNA, CDR2 YNFKEQ. CDR3 loop: CASSLIGTSSYNEQFF. The CDR3 DNA reads as TGTGCCAGCAGCCTCATCGGGACTTCCTCCTACAATGAGCAGTTCTTC.

The chain recombines TRBV7-9 with TRBJ1-6; 11 bases map to TRBD1. The CDR3 is 15 residues long. With 5 bases clipped from V and 9 bases from J, the junction kept 6 bases outside the gene matches. CDR1 is SEHNR and CDR2 is FQNEAQ in the germline V gene (reference sequence). This chain's CDR3 is CASSPRDRGISPLHF. DNA for the CDR3: TGTGCCAGCAGCCCTAGGGACAGGGGGATTTCACCCCTCCACTTT.

The chain is built from TRBV4-3 and TRBJ2-2; perhaps D is TRBD1 or TRBD2 (6 bases each). Trimming took off 1 base at V and 5 bases at J, with 14 bases between the two ends. The germline V gene has CDR1 LGHNA and CDR2 YSLEER. There are 16 residues in the CDR3. CDR3 nucleotide sequence: TGCGCCAGCAGCCAAGGTGTGGGGGGCCGGACCGGGGAGCTGTTTTTT. Translated, it gives CASSQGVGGRTGELFF.

This rearrangement joins TRBV12-3 or TRBV12-4 to TRBJ2-4; the D gene is possibly TRBD2 (5 bases). Between the trimmed V and J ends, which lost 5 bases and 8 bases, there was a span of 13 bases. The CDR3 consists of 13 residues. The DNA for the CDR3 is TGTGCCAGCAGTCCCGTCCAGGAGGACATTCAGTACTTC. As protein: CASSPVQEDIQYF.

This chain uses TRBV27 with TRBJ2-1, with 10 positions matching TRBD2. Germline V gene lookup returns CDR1 MNHEY and CDR2 SMNVEV (reference sequence). The CDR3 has 15 residues. Trimming at V came to 6 bases and at J to 8 bases, leaving 10 bases not matched to a gene. The CDR3 protein is CASRWSGGARDEQFF. The CDR3 bases are TGTGCCAGCAGATGGAGCGGGGGGGCCAGGGATGAGCAGTTCTTC.